This entry lists 20 T cell receptor beta chains sequenced from one sample in a study of blood T cell repertoires in COVID-19. Libraries were prepared by immunoSEQ multiplex PCR; TCRdb keeps only in-frame clonotypes and omits some of them. Among 270,000 or so clones listed, around four fifths were seen once. Sequencing was done on a sample of peripheral blood. The origin of the receptors is a woman in her fifties or sixties who had recovered from COVID-19.

The V gene is TRBV28, the J gene TRBJ1-4; 8 bases are shared with TRBD1. V lost 7 bases, J lost 14 bases, and 6 bases stayed unmatched. The CDR3 sequence is 11 residues long. Germline V gene lookup returns CDR1 MDHEN and CDR2 SYDVKM. As DNA, the CDR3 is TGTGCCAGCACTCGGGACAGGTACCTGTTTTTT. This gives the protein CASTRDRYLFF.

The rearrangement joins TRBV6-5 to TRBJ2-7; 9 positions match TRBD1. CDR3 size: 13 residues. J lost 7 bases, V lost 5 bases, and 6 bases had no gene match. CDR1 and CDR2 (germline): MNHEY, SVGAGI. CDR3 nucleotide sequence: TGTGCCAGCAGTCTACAGGGGGCCCGTGAGCAGTACTTC. As protein: CASSLQGAREQYF.

This clone was seen a single time. The chain uses TRBV6-5 and TRBJ2-5; 13 bases are shared with TRBD2. The CDR3 extends over 15 amino acids. Germline CDR1 and CDR2: MNHEY and SVGAGI. Losses at the gene ends were 6 bases for V and 5 bases for J; bases not matched to a gene: 6. The CDR3 region is CASSRGLAGVETQYF. The CDR3 region has the DNA TGTGCCAGCAGCCGCGGACTAGCGGGGGTGGAGACCCAGTACTTC.

This chain links TRBV3-1 (or the pseudogene TRBV3-2) with TRBJ2-1, with D maybe TRBD2 (7 bases). V was trimmed by 1 base and J by 0 bases, leaving 22 bases between them. Germline assignment: CDR1 LGHDT and CDR2 YNNKEL (reference sequence). CDR3 size: 20 residues. CDR3 loop: CASSQAGGVRGAGSYNEQFF. The CDR3 nucleotides read TGTGCCAGCAGCCAAGCCGGTGGCGTCCGGGGGGCGGGCTCCTACAATGAGCAGTTCTTC.

The chain combines TRBV27 with TRBJ1-1; 9 nucleotides agree with TRBD1. V shed 3 bases and J 2 bases; nucleotides not matched to a gene: 4. The CDR3 totals 15 residues. In germline, CDR1 is MNHEY, CDR2 SMNVEV (reference sequence). Written as DNA, the CDR3 is TGTGCCAGCAGTTTGGGACAGGGAGGAAACACTGAAGCTTTCTTT. Amino acids: CASSLGQGGNTEAFF.

This clone showed up just a few times. V and J are TRBV7-2 and TRBJ2-1; 10 positions agree with TRBD2. With 4 bases clipped from V and 9 bases from J, the junction kept 6 bases outside the gene matches. The CDR3 totals 14 residues. CDR1 SGHTA and CDR2 FQGNSA come from the germline V gene. The CDR3 DNA reads TGTGCCAGCAGCTCAACTAGCGGGGTCTTTGAGCAGTTCTTC. As protein: CASSSTSGVFEQFF. Full variable domain (outside the CDR3, taken from reference TRBV7-2 and TRBJ2-1): GAGVSQSPSNKVTEKGKDVELRCDPISGHTALYWYRQSLGQGLEFLIYFQGNSAPDKSGLPSDRFSAERTGGSVSTLTIQRTQQEDSAVYLCASSSTSGVFEQFFGPGTRLTVL.

This chain links TRBV10-3 with TRBJ2-1, with D tentatively TRBD2 (6 bases). This CDR3 spans 15 amino acids. CDR1 is ENHRY, CDR2 SYGVKD, per germline. Trimming shortened V by 5 bases and J by 2 bases, and 13 bases separated the two germline ends. CDR3: CAISSAWGAYNEQFF. CDR3 nucleotides: TGTGCCATCAGTTCTGCCTGGGGGGCCTACAATGAGCAGTTCTTC.

A few counts support this clone. The J gene is TRBJ2-7, the V gene TRBV7-2; TRBD2 might be the D (6 bases). Trimming left V 7 bases short and J 3 bases short, with 16 bases between. The CDR3 is 14 residues long. Germline CDR1 SGHTA, CDR2 FQGNSA. The CDR3 coding sequence is TGTGCCAGCACCAACCCCGGGGGAGTCTACGAGCAGTACTTC. It encodes CASTNPGGVYEQYF.

V and J are TRBV6-2 or TRBV6-3 and TRBJ1-1; D ambiguous. The CDR3 consists of 16 residues. Trimming removed 0 bases from V and 0 bases from J, with 11 bases in between. CDR1 MNHEY and CDR2 SVGEGT come from the germline V gene. The CDR3 region has the DNA TGTGCCAGCAGTTACTCGATCGCGGAGATGAACACTGAAGCTTTCTTT. Protein product: CASSYSIAEMNTEAFF.

V and J are TRBV5-1 and TRBJ1-1; D might be TRBD1 (6 bases). Germline loops: CDR1 SGHRS, CDR2 YFSETQ. Trimming removed 0 bases from V and 1 base from J, with 7 bases in between. The CDR3 totals 14 residues. This chain's CDR3 is CASSLDRANTEAFF. Written as DNA, the CDR3 is TGCGCCAGCAGCTTGGACAGGGCGAACACTGAAGCTTTCTTT.

The chain joins TRBV7-9 to TRBJ2-7; 10 bases line up with TRBD1. Germline V gene lookup returns CDR1 SEHNR and CDR2 FQNEAQ (reference sequence). V lost 5 bases and J lost 1; bases outside the gene matches: 8. The CDR3 extends over 16 amino acids. The CDR3 protein is CASSGDRGSGSYEQYF. Written as DNA, the CDR3 is TGTGCCAGCAGCGGGGACAGGGGATCGGGGTCCTACGAGCAGTACTTC.

J is TRBJ1-1 and V is TRBV24-1, with TRBD1 matching over 11 bases. This CDR3 has 14 amino acids. The junction had 7 bases not matched to a gene; V was cut back by 9 bases and J by 5 bases. Germline values: CDR1 KGHDR, CDR2 SFDVKD. As DNA, the CDR3 is TGTGCCACCGGCGCCGGGGACAGGGGGACTGAAGCTTTCTTT. Translated: CATGAGDRGTEAFF.

The chain uses TRBV5-1 and TRBJ2-3, with a weak D call TRBD1 (6 bases). The CDR3 has 15 residues. Germline CDR1 and CDR2: SGHRS and YFSETQ. Trimming pared 4 bases from V and 2 bases from J, leaving 14 bases between. The CDR3 region has the DNA TGCGCCAGCAGCCCCGGGACAAGCCCCACAGATACGCAGTATTTT. This codes for CASSPGTSPTDTQYF.

The chain uses TRBV18 and TRBJ2-3, with 10 bases lining up with TRBD1. The V gene's germline CDR1 is KGHSH and CDR2 LQKENI. There are 16 residues in the CDR3. The V and J ends lost 2 bases and 3 bases, in that order; junction bases with no gene match: 5. The CDR3 is CASSPSGTGETDTQYF. The CDR3, as DNA: TGTGCCAGCTCACCATCCGGGACAGGGGAAACAGATACGCAGTATTTT.

The rearrangement links TRBV2 to TRBJ1-6; TRBD1 matches 8 bases. Germline-derived CDR1 and CDR2 are SNHLY and FYNNEI. The V gene end was trimmed by 5 bases and the J gene end by 8 bases; junction bases not matched to a gene: 5. The CDR3 spans 14 residues. CDR3 nucleotide sequence: TGTGCCAGCAGTCCGACAGGGGAATATTCACCCCTCCACTTT. As protein: CASSPTGEYSPLHF.

This clone was detected a few times. The J gene is TRBJ2-1, the V gene TRBV7-2, with 9 bases lining up with TRBD2. Trimming at V came to 5 bases and at J to 4 bases, leaving 6 bases not matched to a gene. CDR3 size: 15 residues. From germline, CDR1 is SGHTA and CDR2 FQGNSA. The CDR3 sequence: CASSVSGSAYNEQFF. The DNA of the CDR3 is TGTGCCAGCAGCGTTAGCGGGAGTGCGTACAATGAGCAGTTCTTC.

The chain combines TRBV30 with TRBJ1-2, with D hard to call. The CDR3 runs 15 residues. Germline V lookup: CDR1 GTSNPN, CDR2 SVGIG (reference sequence). V was trimmed by 0 bases and J by 4 bases, leaving 15 bases between them. The CDR3: CAWSVTGPGGYGYTF. The DNA of the CDR3 is TGTGCCTGGAGTGTGACGGGCCCGGGAGGCTATGGCTACACCTTC.

The chain has TRBV28 and TRBJ1-2; TRBD1 agrees at 9 bases. The CDR3 totals 15 residues. Germline assignment: CDR1 MDHEN and CDR2 SYDVKM. The V segment lost 6 bases and the J segment 0 bases; nucleotides outside the gene matches: 5. CDR3: CASRGTGPANYGYTF. The CDR3 DNA follows: TGTGCCAGCAGGGGGACAGGGCCCGCTAACTATGGCTACACCTTC.

The V and J genes are TRBV10-2 and TRBJ1-1; the match to TRBD1 covers 12 bases. Per the germline V gene, CDR1 is WSHSY and CDR2 is SAAADI. V shed 2 bases, J shed 4 bases, and the junction held 5 bases outside the gene matches. The CDR3 runs 16 residues. The CDR3 nucleotides are TGCGCCAGCAGTGAGGGGGGGACAGGGGGCTTCACTGAAGCTTTCTTT. The encoded protein is CASSEGGTGGFTEAFF.

This clone has just one count. This sequence joins TRBV2 and TRBJ1-2; 9 nucleotides align to TRBD1. V was pared by 6 bases and J by 2 bases, with 7 bases of the junction left unmatched. The CDR3 totals 15 residues. Germline V gene sequence: CDR1 SNHLY, CDR2 FYNNEI. The CDR3 region has the DNA TGTGCCAGCAGCGTCACAGGGGGCCCAAACTATGGCTACACCTTC. Encoded protein: CASSVTGGPNYGYTF.